The clone carrying this T cell receptor (beta chain) was recorded a few times. This sample stems from a study of blood T cell repertoires in COVID-19. Study-wide background: In each case, the material was cDNA or gDNA derived from T cells, B-cell-depleted T cells, or PBMCs.

Germline V gives CDR1 SGDLS, CDR2 YYNGEE. The CDR3 is 16 amino acids. J was trimmed by 2 bases and V by 0 bases; bases with no gene match: 6. The repertoire was sequenced with immunoSEQ multiplex PCR; TCRdb's copy has only in-frame clones and lacks some. The sample lists over 75,000 clones; around nine tenths were seen once. The V gene is TRBV9, the J gene TRBJ1-1; 8 positions match TRBD1. The TCR originated in a man between 45 and 60 years old with COVID-19, enrolled during active disease. The sample comprised peripheral blood. CDR3 sequence: CASSVAHQGANTEAFF. CDR3 nucleotides: TGTGCCAGCAGCGTAGCTCATCAGGGGGCCAACACTGAAGCTTTCTTT.